This T cell receptor (beta chain) was identified in a study of cytomegalovirus exposure and HLA in healthy donors. J lost 4 bases, V lost 3 bases, and 13 bases had no gene match. Looked up from germline, CDR1 is SGDLS and CDR2 is YYNGEE. The CDR3 sequence is 16 residues long. Generated by immunoSEQ multiplex PCR, the TCRdb table keeps only in-frame clones and is missing some. Altogether 180,000 or so clones are present, around 86% being singletons, with the ten largest covering 6% to 8%. The rearrangement joins TRBV9 to TRBJ2-7; 7 bases match TRBD2. The sequenced sample was PBMCs. The receptor comes from a man aged 25 to 45 in good health and CMV-seropositive. The CDR3: CASSETERGFGYEQYF. The CDR3, as DNA: TGTGCCAGCAGCGAGACGGAGCGGGGTTTCGGGTACGAGCAGTACTTC. Variable domain in full (rest from reference TRBV9 and TRBJ2-7): DSGVTQTPKHLITATGQRVTLRCSPRSGDLSVYWYQQSLDQGLQFLIQYYNGEERAKGNILERFSAQQFPDLHSELNLSSLELGDSALYFCASSETERGFGYEQYFGPGTRLTVT.